What follows are 27 T cell receptor beta chains derived from one specimen sequenced in a study of cytomegalovirus exposure and HLA in healthy donors. It was with 60 Vbeta and 13 Jbeta primers that the PCR ran. Only in-frame clones appear in the TCRdb table, and some are missing; sequencing was by immunoSEQ multiplex PCR. The sample contains approximately 170,000 clones, 75% to 90% of which appear only once. Sequenced sample: PBMCs. All receptors derive from a male donor in good health and CMV-seronegative.

The chain uses TRBV5-1 and TRBJ2-7; 13 positions agree with TRBD2. Per the germline V gene, CDR1 is SGHRS and CDR2 is YFSETQ. J lost 3 bases, V lost 4 bases, and 7 bases had no gene match. The CDR3 is made up of 16 amino acids. The CDR3 DNA reads as TGCGCCAGCAGCCCGCACGGGACTAGCGGGATCTACGAGCAGTACTTC. Residues: CASSPHGTSGIYEQYF. The whole variable domain, filled in from reference TRBV5-1 and TRBJ2-7, reads KAGVTQTPRYLIKTRGQQVTLSCSPISGHRSVSWYQQTPGQGLQFLFEYFSETQRNKGNFPGRFSGRQFSNSRSEMNVSTLELGDSALYLCASSPHGTSGIYEQYFGPGTRLTVT.

The J gene is TRBJ1-5, the V gene TRBV4-1; D call uncertain. Trimming took off 1 base at V and 0 bases at J, with 4 bases between the two ends. The CDR3 is 14 residues long. Germline values: CDR1 MGHRA, CDR2 YSYEKL. The CDR3 loop is CASSQAGSNQPQHF. CDR3 sequence (DNA): TGCGCCAGCAGCCAAGCGGGTAGCAATCAGCCCCAGCATTTT.

This chain connects TRBV10-3 to TRBJ1-6; no clear D. This CDR3 has 16 amino acids. V dropped 0 bases and J dropped 8 bases, with 14 bases sitting between them. CDR1 and CDR2 from the germline V gene are ENHRY and SYGVKD. The DNA for the CDR3 is TGTGCCATCAGTGAGTCCGGCCAGCGTCGATATTCACCCCTCCACTTT. This gives the protein CAISESGQRRYSPLHF.

This rearrangement joins TRBV30 to TRBJ2-7; TRBD1 matches 9 bases. CDR3 length: 16 amino acids. V dropped 5 bases and J dropped 7; count of bases not matched to a gene: 18. Germline V lookup: CDR1 GTSNPN, CDR2 SVGIG (reference sequence). CDR3 region: CAWEATGTGRLGEQYF. CDR3 DNA sequence: TGTGCCTGGGAAGCCACCGGGACAGGGCGTTTGGGGGAGCAGTACTTC.

This clone was counted between two and nine times. V is TRBV6-1 and J is TRBJ1-3, with unresolved D. The germline V gene has CDR1 MNHNS and CDR2 SASEGT. This CDR3 contains 13 residues. V shed 5 bases and J shed 2 bases, with 7 bases lying between them. The CDR3 loop is CASSPGTGNTIYF. CDR3 nucleotide sequence: TGTGCCAGCAGTCCGGGTACTGGAAACACCATATATTTT.

The J gene is TRBJ1-4, the V gene TRBV30, with D possibly matching TRBD1 (6 bases). Germline V gene lookup returns CDR1 GTSNPN and CDR2 SVGIG (reference sequence). The CDR3 is 15 residues long. V was shortened by 5 bases and J by 7 bases, with 20 bases between the two germline ends. The CDR3 here is CAWQDRSHSSEKLFF. The CDR3 DNA is TGTGCCTGGCAAGACAGGAGCCATTCGAGTGAAAAACTGTTTTTT.

This clone was observed a single time. The V gene is TRBV7-2, the J gene TRBJ2-3, with 8 bases matching TRBD2. The CDR3 sequence is 19 residues long. The germline V gene encodes CDR1 SGHTA and CDR2 FQGNSA. V dropped 5 bases and J dropped 5; count of bases not matched to a gene: 21. The CDR3 sequence is CASSRSSFRTSIILDTQYF. The CDR3 DNA reads TGTGCCAGCAGCCGCAGTTCCTTTAGGACTAGCATTATATTAGATACGCAGTATTTT.

The rearrangement uses TRBV2 and TRBJ2-7, with D maybe TRBD2 (6 bases). The length of the CDR3 is 14 residues. CDR1 SNHLY and CDR2 FYNNEI come from the germline V gene. Trimming pared 3 bases from V and 2 bases from J, leaving 11 bases between. The CDR3 sequence: CASSEGGKPYEQYF. CDR3 bases: TGTGCCAGCAGTGAGGGGGGAAAACCCTACGAGCAGTACTTC.

This clone was picked up one time. The CDR3 coding sequence is TGTGCTAGTGGTCTTGGACAGTCCTACAATGAGCAGTTCTTC. Amino acid sequence: CASGLGQSYNEQFF. This chain links TRBV12-5 with TRBJ2-1; D might be TRBD1 (6 bases). In germline, CDR1 is LGHNT, CDR2 FRNRAP. The ends were cut back, 5 bases at V and 1 base at J, with 9 bases in the middle. The CDR3 contains 14 residues.

CDR3 coding DNA: TGTGCCAGCAGTGCCGAATTATCACAGCCAACTCCTTGGAATGAGCAGTTCTTC. It codes for CASSAELSQPTPWNEQFF. The rearrangement uses TRBV6-1 and TRBJ2-1; D unclear. The CDR3 extends over 18 amino acids. V was trimmed by 4 bases and J by 7 bases, leaving 26 bases between them. CDR1 is MNHNS, CDR2 SASEGT, per germline.

The CDR3 region has the DNA TGTGCCAGCAGGGCCGGGACAGACATATTCTACGAGCAGTACTTC. This encodes CASRAGTDIFYEQYF. The chain uses TRBV2 and TRBJ2-7; TRBD1 matches 7 bases. The CDR3 length is 15 residues. The germline V gene encodes CDR1 SNHLY and CDR2 FYNNEI. Trimming removed 6 bases from V and 3 bases from J; junction bases left unmatched: 11.

This clone was found a few times. The chain employs TRBV11-2 and TRBJ2-5, with D unclear. Germline V gene data show CDR1 as SGHAT and CDR2 as FQNNGV. The CDR3 loop spans 14 amino acids. The V end lost 1 base, the J end lost 2 bases, and 8 bases lay between the germline ends. The chain's CDR3 is CASSLAQWQETQYF. CDR3 nucleotide sequence: TGTGCCAGCAGCTTAGCGCAGTGGCAAGAGACCCAGTACTTC.

This clone has only a few counts. The CDR3 DNA sequence: TGCGCCAGCAGCCAAATCCTCGGGGGTAGCGGGGTGGTACGCGAGCAGTACTTC. The encoded protein is CASSQILGGSGVVREQYF. The chain joins TRBV4-1 to TRBJ2-7, with 8 bases lining up with TRBD2. Germline values: CDR1 MGHRA, CDR2 YSYEKL. CDR3 length equals 18 residues. V was pared by 2 bases and J by 6 bases, with 18 bases of the junction left unmatched.

V gene TRBV14 combines with J gene TRBJ1-3, with 7 bases fitting TRBD1. V lost 4 bases to trimming and J lost 3 bases; unmatched junction nucleotides: 9. The germline V gene encodes CDR1 SGHDN and CDR2 FVKESK. CDR3 size: 16 residues. DNA for the CDR3: TGTGCCAGCAGCCGACCGACAGGGTTAATTGGAAACACCATATATTTT. Translated: CASSRPTGLIGNTIYF.

This chain uses TRBV6-5 with TRBJ2-7, with TRBD1 as a possible D gene (6 bases). In germline, CDR1 is MNHEY, CDR2 SVGAGI. The V gene lost 0 bases and the J gene lost 3 bases, with 9 bases spanning the gap. The CDR3 runs 14 residues. The CDR3 DNA reads as TGTGCCAGCAGTTACTCTCCGGGACACTACGAGCAGTACTTC. Protein product: CASSYSPGHYEQYF.

The gene calls are TRBV6-6 and TRBJ2-2; 8 nucleotides match TRBD1. The ends lost 1 base at V and 6 bases at J; junction bases unmatched: 4. The CDR3 totals 15 residues. From germline, CDR1 is MNHNY and CDR2 SVGAGI (reference sequence). The CDR3 DNA follows: TGTGCCAGCAGTTACTTCCAGGGGGCGCCCGGGGAGCTGTTTTTT. It translates to CASSYFQGAPGELFF.

V and J are TRBV30 and TRBJ1-2, with TRBD1 as a possible D gene (5 bases). Germline V gives CDR1 GTSNPN, CDR2 SVGIG (reference sequence). CDR3 length: 11 residues. V lost 3 bases and J lost 5, with 7 bases in between. The CDR3 sequence: CAWSRQYGYTF. The CDR3 DNA reads as TGTGCCTGGAGCCGACAGTATGGCTACACCTTC.

The sample holds a few counts of this clone. The genes are TRBV10-3 and TRBJ1-1; 10 bases map to TRBD1. Looked up from germline, CDR1 is ENHRY and CDR2 is SYGVKD. The CDR3 is made up of 15 amino acids. Losses at the gene ends were 7 bases for V and 0 bases for J; bases not matched to a gene: 5. This chain's CDR3 is CAITTDRGMNTEAFF. DNA for the CDR3: TGTGCCATCACCACGGACAGGGGGATGAACACTGAAGCTTTCTTT.

In this sample, this clone turned up many times. This chain connects TRBV6-4 to TRBJ1-1; TRBD1 aligns across 7 bases. Unmatched junction bases numbered 14, after V lost 6 bases and J lost 4 bases. The CDR3 is 16 residues long. CDR1 is MRHNA and CDR2 is SNTAGT in the germline V gene. The CDR3 DNA follows: TGTGCCAGCAGACCTAGACAGGGAATGGCGGTCACTGAAGCTTTCTTT. It translates to CASRPRQGMAVTEAFF.

The CDR3 DNA follows: TGCGCCAGCAGCTTGGACCGGGACAGGGGTCCCACGAACACTGAAGCTTTCTTT. This encodes CASSLDRDRGPTNTEAFF. The chain uses TRBV5-1 and TRBJ1-1; 10 bases fit TRBD1. The CDR3 has 18 residues. V dropped 0 bases and J dropped 1; count of bases not matched to a gene: 9. Germline CDR1 SGHRS, CDR2 YFSETQ.

The rearrangement joins TRBV30 to TRBJ1-2; 7 positions agree with TRBD1. From germline, CDR1 is GTSNPN and CDR2 SVGIG (reference sequence). The V segment lost 3 bases and the J segment 3 bases; nucleotides outside the gene matches: 4. CDR3 size: 13 residues. This CDR3 reads CAWRAGTDYGYTF. In DNA, the CDR3 is TGTGCCTGGAGAGCCGGGACAGACTATGGCTACACCTTC.

The chain combines TRBV18 with TRBJ2-2, with a tentative D call TRBD1 (6 bases). Germline loops: CDR1 KGHSH, CDR2 LQKENI. The CDR3 is 13 residues long. V was trimmed by 3 bases and J by 8 bases, leaving 10 bases between them. The DNA for the CDR3 is TGTGCCAGCTCACCTGACAGGTCGGGGGAGCTGTTTTTT. This codes for CASSPDRSGELFF.

The J gene is TRBJ2-7, the V gene TRBV20-1; a possible D gene is TRBD1 (5 bases). Trimming shortened V by 3 bases and J by 8 bases, and 11 bases separated the two germline ends. Germline loops: CDR1 DFQATT, CDR2 SNEGSKA (reference sequence). The CDR3 runs to 11 residues. The chain's CDR3 is CSARDNTKQYF. DNA for the CDR3: TGCAGTGCTAGGGACAATACGAAGCAGTACTTC.

The chain joins TRBV6-5 to TRBJ2-7; TRBD1 agrees at 11 bases. Germline V gives CDR1 MNHEY, CDR2 SVGAGI. The length of the CDR3 is 14 residues. V dropped 6 bases and J dropped 1; count of bases not matched to a gene: 2. The chain's CDR3 is CASSGTGGSYEQYF. The CDR3 coding sequence is TGTGCCAGCAGCGGGACAGGGGGGTCCTACGAGCAGTACTTC.

The chain uses TRBV9 and TRBJ2-3; a weak D match, TRBD2 (7 bases). Trimming took 0 bases from V and 6 from J, leaving 17 bases between them. The length of the CDR3 is 16 residues. CDR1 is SGDLS and CDR2 is YYNGEE in the germline V gene. CDR3 region: CASSVVGGAEGDTQYF. CDR3 bases: TGTGCCAGCAGCGTAGTAGGGGGGGCGGAAGGGGATACGCAGTATTTT.

J is TRBJ2-7 and V is TRBV6-6; TRBD1 aligns across 10 bases. Per the germline V gene, CDR1 is MNHNY and CDR2 is SVGAGI (reference sequence). J was trimmed by 0 bases and V by 0 bases; bases with no gene match: 2. The CDR3 spans 16 residues. CDR3 protein: CASSYSRTGGSYEQYF. CDR3 DNA: TGTGCCAGCAGTTACTCTCGGACAGGGGGCTCCTACGAGCAGTACTTC.

The V call is TRBV5-1, the J call TRBJ2-5; TRBD2 aligns across 11 bases. With the DNA end fitting TRBJ2-7 better, the J assignment may be wrong. CDR1 is SGHRS and CDR2 is YFSETQ in the germline V gene. The CDR3 has 16 amino acids. The CDR3 sequence is CASSLALAGGLNEQYF. CDR3 bases: TGCGCCAGCAGCTTGGCGTTAGCGGGGGGGCTGAACGAGCAGTACTTC.